What follows describes a single T cell receptor beta chain. TCRdb's copy holds only in-frame clones and misses some; the assay was immunoSEQ multiplex PCR. The sample consists of tens of thousands of clones, 65% to 85% of them appearing once. No infections or other immune events were documented during collection. The V segment lost 4 bases and the J segment 8 bases; nucleotides outside the gene matches: 10. The CDR3 extends over 16 amino acids. Germline lookup yields CDR1 SGHNT and CDR2 YYREEE (reference sequence). This entry is derived from a study of identifying expanded T cells in peripheral blood.

The chain employs TRBV5-4 and TRBJ2-1; TRBD2 matches 12 bases. The sample was blood. The sequence derives from a person aged 18-70 years in good health. The CDR3 loop reads CASSPKTSGRWDEQFF. The CDR3 coding sequence is TGTGCCAGCAGCCCCAAGACTAGCGGGAGATGGGATGAGCAGTTCTTC.